This section outlines one T cell receptor (beta chain) sequence together with its context. There is no known antigen for this receptor. No clone much larger than this one lies a single base away; base qualities are absent. This specimen includes other DNA sequences encoding the same CDR3. This specimen belongs to a study of cytomegalovirus exposure and HLA in healthy donors (dated by TCRdb to between 2016 and 2019). With respect to the entire study: According to an earlier analysis of 550 to 750 of the donors, about 179 million T cells yielded 95 million to 140 million unique TCR beta sequences and approximately 300 Gb of sequence data. In a later genetic analysis, genome-wide SNP genotypes for about three fifths of the roughly 670 donors were used, and that subset was treated as a discovery cohort. The T cell repertoires of 670 or so subjects were profiled by immunosequencing and related to cytomegalovirus serostatus. Alongside the repertoire data, information on donor age, sex, ethnicity and CMV serostatus was compiled. Among approximately 370 genotyped donors of the cohort, an average of around 240,000 unique TCR beta nucleotide sequences was sequenced per donor, of which 15% to 20% were non-productive. Typing coverage differed by locus: A, B, C, DRB1 and DQB1 were typed in roughly 629-640 donors, DQA1 in 500 to 550, DPA1 in some 570, and DPB1 in 400 to 480. High-throughput TCR immunosequencing, statistical association of individual TCRs with disease status, and machine learning were combined to predict cytomegalovirus infection status. An earlier analysis of 500 to 750 of the donors applied high-throughput TCR beta sequencing to assess whether each TCR beta V gene segment acted as functional or pseudogenic. HLA typing covered class I and class II loci at four-digit resolution. About 300 gigabases of sequencing data and around 87 million unique TCR sequences were included in an early release covering about 600 HLA-typed donors. The later analysis used no new phenotypic data to find candidate immune exposures, relying instead on TCR beta sequences and their occurrence across donors. The study aimed to test whether signatures of past pathogen exposure could be identified by cataloging public T cell receptors. Of the 398 genotyped donors, roughly 80% were placed in the genetic ancestry cluster associated with self-reported Caucasian donors. Roughly 5 DR-DQ haplotypes were handled as single units for association and clustering because linkage in the cohort was strong. Along with the approximately 700-subject first cohort, a separate validation cohort of over a hundred different subjects was used. Every discovery cohort repertoire had been produced on one sequencing platform. In a later analysis, previously published TCR beta repertoires from some 640 donors were re-analyzed and high-resolution HLA genotyping was added so that TCR occurrence patterns could be studied.

In total, about 650 healthy bone marrow donors made up the cohort. At the time of sampling, every cohort member was nominally healthy, though immune exposures that went unrecorded were likely present. The donor was CMV seronegative and belonged to the group of several hundred seronegative cohort members. A peripheral blood sample was provided by each donor, and peripheral blood mononuclear cells were used for TCR beta sequencing. The Qiagen DNeasy Blood Extraction Kit was used to extract genomic DNA from the blood cell samples. V and J lose 5 bases and 2 bases, and a span of 3 bases separates them. From cysteine to phenylalanine, the CDR3 is 11 amino acids long. Only the CDR3 portion is preserved as DNA: 33 bases, with reading frame beginning at the first base. Based on the germline V gene, the CDR1 and CDR2 sequences are SNHLY and FYNNEI. The library was prepared using the immunoSEQ multiplex PCR assay. The multiplex PCR relied on a mix of 60 forward primers for TCR Vbeta segments and 13 reverse primers for TCR Jbeta segments. A multiplex PCR assay on genomic DNA amplified the CDR3 region of rearranged TCR beta genes. Amplified TCR beta libraries were sequenced as 87-base-pair reads on the Illumina HiSeq System. In the authors' own workflow: A later analysis counted approximately 84 million unique TCR beta chains across the 550 to 800 repertoires, and 10 million to 12 million of these chains were shared by at least two donors. Raw reads were error-corrected and collapsed into unique sequences by a nearest-neighbor algorithm in which closely related sequences were merged to remove PCR and sequencing errors. Alignment of CDR3 sequences to IMGT reference sequences was used to assign V, D and J gene segments. Each retained sequence needed at least a six-nucleotide match to both a V gene segment and a J gene segment. Rearrangements were called productive when the CDR3 lacked stop codons and stayed in frame with V and J; all others were non-productive. CDR3 was defined by IMGT convention, running from the second conserved V-encoded cysteine to the conserved J-encoded phenylalanine. The earlier analysis of more than 450 of the donors excluded sequences that lacked an unambiguous match to a single V gene segment. An earlier analysis of 550 to 650 of the donors classified V segments as functional when productive rearrangements were above 56.7% and as segregating when the standard deviation between donors was above 5%. A statistical classification framework was built for diagnosing cytomegalovirus status from the catalog of TCR beta chain sequences. A later analysis assigned V and J genes by comparing TCR nucleotide sequences with IMGT/GENE-DB human TR gene sequences. In a later analysis, CDR3 sequences and most-parsimonious VDJ recombination scenarios were assigned using the TCRdist pipeline. In a later analysis, every TCR beta chain was defined by the combination of its CDR3 amino acid sequence and its V-gene family, and reads without a unique V-gene family were dropped. A later analysis removed 450 to 600 highly shared, low-generation-probability nucleotide sequences to deal with suspected cross-contamination and a sequencing artifact. In a later analysis, a clonal expansion index was calculated for each public chain from normalized within-repertoire ranks of inferred template counts. Generation probabilities in a later analysis came from a VDJ recombination model fitted to out-of-frame rearrangements, and those results were checked against IGoR. Hypergeometric tests were used in a later analysis to score TCR-TCR, TCR-HLA and TCR-CMV co-occurrence, with a repertoire-size bias correction applied to the TCR pairs. A later analysis estimated false discovery rates by permuting HLA or CMV assignments 20 times. In a later analysis, co-occurring TCRs were grouped with DBSCAN, and TCRdist sequence similarity was added when clustering was performed within HLA-allele-positive subsets. Co-occurrence clustering excluded repertoires with fewer than 30,000 or more than 120,000 public chains, plus five with anomalous nucleotide sharing. Imported from immuneACCESS, the table was reduced by TCRdb to in-frame sequences with V and J called. These copies leave out some clones; in studies compared against another copy, an unresolved V gene accounts for under half, and the cause of the remainder is not known. D and trimming come from the DNA, and the V and J calls and clone size come from that table. The sample data list a few hundred thousand clones, and 92% of these were observed just once. Roughly 1.5% of the sample goes to the ten largest clones.

Beyond this particular receptor, the publication reports: A cluster of highly shared sequence variants was judged likely to be a technical artifact of the sequencing pipeline. The authors suggested that the approach could potentially be extended to other disease states and immunological phenotypes. While some public TCRs were present in many individuals, most TCR sequences turned up only very rarely across donors. The classifier was reported to diagnose cytomegalovirus status with high specificity and sensitivity in both the original cohort and the validation cohort. In an earlier analysis of 587 of the donors, most TCR beta V segments were observed in productive rearrangements about 90% or about 30% of the time, broadly matching IMGT annotations. A further reported finding was that TCR beta sequences accurately predicted the HLA-A and HLA-B alleles for most subjects in the first cohort. In a later analysis, TCR association rates were found to vary across HLA loci, with the most associated TCRs seen for DRB1 alleles and the fewest for HLA-C alleles. Some 15 rarely observed V segments, including chromosome 9 orphons, were excluded from the earlier analysis of several hundred of the donors because counts were too low. In a later analysis, several top co-occurrence clusters were reported to appear linked to parvovirus B19, influenza, CMV and Epstein-Barr virus. A later analysis found that most CMV-associated TCR beta chains appeared HLA-restricted, with HLA associations seemingly driven largely by CMV exposure. Compared with the approximately 720-donor mean, donors in an Asian-associated ancestry cluster had fewer N-insertions in productive TCRs, according to a later genetic analysis. In a later analysis, HLA-associated TCR beta chains showed more clonal expansion and lower generation probabilities than non-associated chains that were equally common. In a later analysis, some 17,000 TCR beta sequences were associated with specific HLA alleles at a false discovery rate of 0.05. This cohort had only TCR beta chains sequenced, and the lack of alpha or paired-chain data limited which features could be detected. Correlated functional status among segregating V segments might be attributable to linkage disequilibrium, but an unknown experimental factor could not be ruled out. A few of the identified cytomegalovirus-associated TCR beta chains were confirmed in vitro to be specific for cytomegalovirus antigens. Some IMGT-functional V segments, including TRBV6-2 and TRBV6-3, could not be distinguished by the 87-base-pair reads and were therefore excluded. Because HLA typing was missing for some donors at each locus, association tests included only the typed subset. The only immune exposure information available for the cohort was CMV serostatus. V-gene and J-gene trimming of TCR beta chains was associated with a missense DCLRE1C variant in a later genetic analysis, and the association was replicated in an independent cohort. A total of around 150 TCR beta chains were listed by the study as associated with cytomegalovirus. Assigning TCR associations to individual alleles was difficult when HLA alleles, especially DR and DQ, strongly co-occurred. Presence/absence analyses assumed roughly uniform sequencing depth across donors, an assumption that may not hold.

The source is a girl aged 2 to 9 in good health and CMV-seronegative. Sequenced sample: PBMCs. The rearranged chain carries TRBV2 and TRBJ2-5; the D gene identity is not certain. The CDR3 corresponds to CASSLQETQYF. The bases are TGTGCCAGCAGTTTACAAGAGACCCAGTACTTC.